This T cell receptor beta chain was recovered during a study of shared clonotypes between healthy human individuals. Findings and caveats of the study: The study generally estimated greater richness for naive than memory subsets.

Only Caucasian adults living in Nashville, Tennessee served as donors. Subsets obtained from CD4+ cells comprised CD45RA+ naive and CD45RA-negative memory cells. For every subset, genomic DNA was evenly distributed across several immunoSEQ plates. The method was immunoSEQ multiplex PCR; TCRdb's version includes in-frame clones alone and lacks a portion of them. The profile covers roughly 2,300,000 clones, with about nine tenths appearing a single time and 0.3% to 0.45% taken by the ten largest. Note on this clone: Its cognate antigen is unknown.

The CDR3 is 14 residues long. Trimming left V 3 bases short and J 0 bases short, with 3 bases between. Germline CDR1 MNHEY, CDR2 SMNVEV (reference sequence). This rearrangement joins TRBV27 to TRBJ2-6; D not certain. This receptor was taken from a man between 18 and 29 years old in good health. Some clones in this sample may be carry-over from other donors' samples. The sequenced material came from naive CD4+ T cells from PBMCs. Described subset: CD45RA+ positively selected. CDR3 DNA sequence: TGTGCCAGCAGTTTCATCTCTGGGGCCAACGTCCTGACTTTC. Amino acids: CASSFISGANVLTF.